This TCR beta chain appears in the sequencing data of a study of cytomegalovirus exposure and HLA in healthy donors. Whole-study context: An early data release held 70 million to 90 million unique TCRs from HLA-typed donors.

Trimming took 4 bases from V and 1 from J; bases not matched to a gene: 9. This CDR3 comprises 16 residues. Germline-derived CDR1 and CDR2 are WSHSY and SAAADI. PCR was performed using 60 Vbeta and 13 Jbeta primers. Generated by immunoSEQ multiplex PCR, the TCRdb table keeps only in-frame clones and is missing some. The sample shows approximately 130,000 clones, around 72% of them seen only once. The sample comprised PBMCs. The chain is built from TRBV10-2 and TRBJ2-7, with 8 bases fitting TRBD1. This clonotype was sampled from a man aged 45-65 years in good health and CMV-seropositive. The CDR3 is CASSGTGLLFSYEQYF. CDR3 in DNA: TGCGCCAGCAGTGGGACAGGGTTACTTTTTTCCTACGAGCAGTACTTC.